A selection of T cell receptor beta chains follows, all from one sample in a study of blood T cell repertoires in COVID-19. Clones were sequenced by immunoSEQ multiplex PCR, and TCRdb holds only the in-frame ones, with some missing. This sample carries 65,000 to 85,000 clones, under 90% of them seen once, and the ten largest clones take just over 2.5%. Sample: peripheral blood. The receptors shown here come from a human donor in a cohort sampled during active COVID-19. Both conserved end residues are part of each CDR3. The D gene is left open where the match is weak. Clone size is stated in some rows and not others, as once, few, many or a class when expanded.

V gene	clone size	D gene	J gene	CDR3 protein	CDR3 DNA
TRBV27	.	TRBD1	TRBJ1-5	CASSFSGGQPQHF	TGTGCCAGCAGTTTCTCAGGGGGCCAGCCCCAGCATTTT
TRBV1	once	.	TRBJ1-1	CTSSQDSGGRGTGEIMNTEAFF	TGCACCAGCAGCCAAGATTCGGGTGGTCGGGGGACAGGGGAGATAATGAACACTGAAGCTTTCTTT
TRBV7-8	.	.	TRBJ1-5	CASSLREASNQPQHF	TGTGCCAGCAGCTTAAGGGAGGCTAGCAATCAGCCCCAGCATTTT
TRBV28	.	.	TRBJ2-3	CASTEDYVTDTQYF	TGTGCCAGCACCGAGGACTACGTAACAGATACGCAGTATTTT
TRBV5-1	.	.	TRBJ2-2	CASSLAGGPNTGELFF	TGCGCCAGCAGCTTGGCCGGGGGGCCAAACACCGGGGAGCTGTTTTTT
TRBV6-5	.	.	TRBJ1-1	CASSRLTYAEAFF	TGTGCCAGCAGCAGACTGACCTACGCTGAAGCTTTCTTT
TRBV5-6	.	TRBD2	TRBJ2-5	CASSLRAGGETQYF	TGTGCCAGCAGCTTGAGAGCGGGGGGGGAGACCCAGTACTTC
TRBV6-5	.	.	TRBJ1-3	CASSYQYGNTIYF	TGTGCCAGCAGTTACCAGTATGGAAACACCATATATTTT
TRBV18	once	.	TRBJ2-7	CASSPTGIPHEQYF	TGTGCCAGCTCACCAACCGGGATCCCCCACGAGCAGTACTTC
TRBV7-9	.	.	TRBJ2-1	CASSFRLGSSYNEQFF	TGTGCCAGCAGCTTTCGACTAGGGAGCTCCTACAATGAGCAGTTCTTC
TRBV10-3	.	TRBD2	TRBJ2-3	CAILRGYTDTQYF	TGTGCCATCTTGCGGGGGTACACAGATACGCAGTATTTT
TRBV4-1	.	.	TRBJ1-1	CASSQDLRAEAFF	TGCGCCAGCAGCCAAGATTTGAGAGCTGAAGCTTTCTTT
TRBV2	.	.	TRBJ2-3	CASSEARSGADTQYF	TGTGCCAGCAGTGAAGCGAGATCGGGAGCAGATACGCAGTATTTT
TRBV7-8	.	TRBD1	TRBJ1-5	CASSWDRGLNQPQHF	TGTGCCAGCAGCTGGGACAGGGGGCTTAATCAGCCCCAGCATTTT
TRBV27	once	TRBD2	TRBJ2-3	CASSLGYGLAGGTDTQYF	TGTGCCAGCAGTTTGGGCTACGGACTAGCGGGAGGTACAGATACGCAGTATTTT
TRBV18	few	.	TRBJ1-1	CASSPAPGNTEAFF	TGTGCCAGCTCACCCGCCCCAGGAAACACTGAAGCTTTCTTT
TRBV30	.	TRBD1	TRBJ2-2	CAWGTGGTGNTGELFF	TGTGCCTGGGGAACAGGGGGCACAGGGAACACCGGGGAGCTGTTTTTT
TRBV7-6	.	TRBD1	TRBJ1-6	CASSLGRTGGSNSPLHF	TGTGCCAGCAGCTTAGGAAGGACAGGGGGTAGTAATTCACCCCTCCACTTT
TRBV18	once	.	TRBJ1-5	CASSPPGGAGGNQPQHF	TGTGCCAGCTCACCACCGGGCGGGGCCGGGGGCAATCAGCCCCAGCATTTT
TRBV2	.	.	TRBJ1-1	CASSGGDQSRMNTEAFF	TGTGCCAGCAGTGGGGGGGACCAAAGCCGGATGAACACTGAAGCTTTCTTT
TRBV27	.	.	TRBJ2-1	CASSLRPHQQNEQFF	TGTGCCAGCAGTTTAAGGCCGCACCAACAGAATGAGCAGTTCTTC
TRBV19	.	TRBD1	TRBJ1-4	CASSPDRGVWNEKLFF	TGTGCCAGTAGTCCCGACAGGGGGGTATGGAATGAAAAACTGTTTTTT
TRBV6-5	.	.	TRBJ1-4	CASSGSRNEKLFF	TGTGCCAGCAGCGGGTCTCGTAATGAAAAACTGTTTTTT